Sequencing of this TCR beta chain was carried out in a study of T cell repertoires in cytomegalovirus infection (dated by TCRdb to about 2019). As for the study more broadly: Recently identified HLA-C-restricted CMV epitopes, whose presentation resists viral immunomodulation, were targeted by peptide stimulations together with well-studied HLA-B-restricted epitopes. Donor HLA type was relevant to the analysis, as public TCR beta signatures indicated carriage of CMV infection together with the matching HLA type.

This clonotype was counted between two and nine times. There is no known antigen for this receptor. Base qualities are not recorded, but no much larger clone differs from it by a single base. Sequencing instrument: Illumina HiSeq 1500. TCRdb handled the public reads itself, with Q25 trimming in fastp and clone calling in MiXCR, and kept productive beta chains. Every distinct CDR3 protein forms one entry, paired with its most common genes and DNA. Within this sample are 100,000 to 150,000 distinct CDR3 sequences, with more than 25% of them counted one time only. Roughly 58% of the sample lies in the top ten. The treatment or condition label for this specimen denotes: in vitro stimulation with specific CMV peptide epitopes to enrich CMV-specific T cells. CDR1 is given as SEHNR and CDR2 as FQNEAQ, both from the germline V gene (reference sequence). Clipping removes 5 bases from V and 2 bases from J, with 6 as the unmatched junction base count. Including the terminal cysteine and phenylalanine, the CDR3 comprises 15 residues. Solely the CDR3 DNA is kept, with 45 bases framed from the first base.

Findings and caveats that apply to the study as a whole: Cumulative frequency of public TCR beta family members discriminated carriers of CMV infection plus the relevant HLA type in this cohort and an independent approximately 360-donor cohort. In the ex vivo response, HLA-C-restricted CMV-specific TCR beta clonotypes were dominant, and in two of eight donors the single most frequent clonotype came from this HLA-C-restricted group.

This sequence originates from a human donor in good health (CMV status not recorded). Some clones in this sample may be carry-over from other donors' samples. Here the sequenced sample was CD8+ T cells from cultured PBMCs, taken from culture after CMV antigen stimulation. Rearrangement joined TRBV7-9 to TRBJ2-7, with TRBD1 identical over 10 junction bases. The DNA is as follows: TGTGCCAGCAGCAGGGACAGGGGACTTCCCTACGAGCAGTACTTC. This codes for CASSRDRGLPYEQYF. The reference TRBV7-9 and TRBJ2-7 proteins fill in what lies around the CDR3, so the full variable domain reads DTGVSQNPRHKITKRGQNVTFRCDPISEHNRLYWYRQTLGQGPEFLTYFQNEAQLEKSRLLSDRFSAERPKGSFSTLEIQRTEQGDSAMYLCASSRDRGLPYEQYFGPGTRLTVT.